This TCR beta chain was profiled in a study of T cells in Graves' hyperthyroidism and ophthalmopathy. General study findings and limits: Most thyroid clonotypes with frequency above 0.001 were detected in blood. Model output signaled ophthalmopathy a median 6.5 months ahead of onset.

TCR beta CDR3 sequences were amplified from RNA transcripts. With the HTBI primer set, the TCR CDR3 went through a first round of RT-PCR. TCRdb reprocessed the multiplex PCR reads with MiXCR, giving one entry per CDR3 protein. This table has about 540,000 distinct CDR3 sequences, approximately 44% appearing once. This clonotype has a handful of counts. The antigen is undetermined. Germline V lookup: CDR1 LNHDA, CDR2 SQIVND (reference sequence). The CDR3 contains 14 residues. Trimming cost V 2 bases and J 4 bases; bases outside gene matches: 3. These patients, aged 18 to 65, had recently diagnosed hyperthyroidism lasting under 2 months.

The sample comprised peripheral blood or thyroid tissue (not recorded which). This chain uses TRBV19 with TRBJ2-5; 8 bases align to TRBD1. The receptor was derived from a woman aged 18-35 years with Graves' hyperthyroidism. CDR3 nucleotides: TGTGCCAGTAGTATACAGGGGGCTGGAGAGACCCAGTACTTC. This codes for CASSIQGAGETQYF. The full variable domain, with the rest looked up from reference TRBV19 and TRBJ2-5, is DGGITQSPKYLFRKEGQNVTLSCEQNLNHDAMYWYRQDPGQGLRLIYYSQIVNDFQKGDIAEGYSVSREKKESFPLTVTSAQKNPTAFYLCASSIQGAGETQYFGPGTRLLVL.